This T cell receptor (beta chain) originates from a study of cytomegalovirus exposure and HLA in healthy donors. Study-wide results and caveats: Within the data, a cluster of highly shared sequence variants was likely a sequencing artifact. Compared with the roughly 700-donor mean, an Asian-associated ancestry cluster reportedly had fewer N-insertions, according to a later analysis. Later on, analysis showed that most CMV-associated TCR beta chains appeared to be HLA-restricted.

About this clone itself: The antigen is undetermined.

PCR primers comprised 60 Vbeta and 13 Jbeta primers. Data came from immunoSEQ multiplex PCR; TCRdb stores just in-frame clones and leaves some out. This sample has 100,000 to 150,000 clones, with around 74% found just once. V lost 1 base and J 8 bases, leaving 11 bases between the germline ends. CDR1 is SGHVS, CDR2 FNYEAQ, per germline. The CDR3 covers 13 residues. The TCR was taken from a male donor in good health and CMV-seronegative. Sequencing was performed on PBMCs. This chain links TRBV7-6 with TRBJ1-1; TRBD1 is a possible D gene (6 bases). The CDR3 nucleotides read TGTGCCAGCAGCTTAGGTGACAGGCTAGAAGCTTTCTTT. This encodes CASSLGDRLEAFF.